This T cell receptor (beta chain) was sequenced for a study of blood T cell repertoires in COVID-19. At the level of the study: The United States, Italy and Spain provided the acute and convalescent COVID-19 samples. The analysed material was cDNA or gDNA that came from T cells, B-cell-depleted T cells, or PBMCs.

Original analysis: Estimated nucleated cell counts came from reference gene primer amplification. The protocol was immunoSEQ multiplex PCR, while the TCRdb copy is restricted to in-frame clones and leaves out a portion. V and J calls and clone size are as listed in that table; D and trimming were resolved from the DNA. This table holds 50,000 to 70,000 clones, around 87% found once. The V gene lost 0 bases and the J gene lost 6 bases, with 9 bases spanning the gap. Germline loops: CDR1 LNHDA, CDR2 SQIVND (reference sequence). There are 15 residues in the CDR3. The V gene is TRBV19, the J gene TRBJ1-6; D perhaps matches TRBD1 (6 bases). This clonotype originated in a man between 60 and 70 years old with active or convalescent COVID-19. The sequencing input was peripheral blood. The CDR3 bases are TGTGCCAGTAGTATAGAGGGGGCGCGTAATTCACCCCTCCACTTT. It translates to CASSIEGARNSPLHF.